Listed below are T cell receptor beta chains from one sample, sequenced in a study of blood T cell repertoires in COVID-19. Clones were sequenced by immunoSEQ multiplex PCR, and TCRdb holds only the in-frame ones, with some missing. The repertoire holds around 150,000 clones, with around 75% as singletons. Sample: peripheral blood. The origin of the receptors is a woman at least 80 years old with acute or convalescent COVID-19. Each CDR3 is given with its conserved first and last residue. The D gene is left open where the match is weak. Size is omitted from some rows. Given values are once, few, many or a class for expanded clones.

TRBJ1-1,NA,TRBV6-5,TRBD1,CASSSGQGFTEAFF,TGTGCCAGCAGTTCGGGACAGGGGTTCACTGAAGCTTTCTTT
TRBJ1-1,NA,TRBV29-1,TRBD1,CSVDGTEDGEAFF,TGCAGCGTTGACGGGACAGAGGATGGTGAAGCTTTCTTT
TRBJ2-1,NA,TRBV10-2,TRBD2,CASSDYGLAGAYNEQFF,TGCGCCAGCAGTGACTACGGGCTAGCGGGAGCCTACAATGAGCAGTTCTTC
TRBJ2-7,NA,TRBV2,TRBD1,CASSGTGYEQYF,TGTGCCAGCAGCGGGACAGGTTACGAGCAGTACTTC
TRBJ1-1,NA,TRBV5-1,NA,CASSPNGYTEAFF,TGCGCCAGCAGCCCCAACGGGTATACTGAAGCTTTCTTT
TRBJ1-1,NA,TRBV11-2,NA,CASSLEPYRNTEAFF,TGTGCCAGCAGCTTAGAACCCTACCGGAACACTGAAGCTTTCTTT
TRBJ2-7,NA,TRBV30,TRBD1,CAWSKGQAYEQYF,TGTGCCTGGAGTAAGGGACAGGCCTACGAGCAGTACTTC
TRBJ2-7,NA,TRBV3-1/TRBV3-2,NA,CASSQEPRAYEQYF,TGTGCCAGCAGCCAAGAACCCAGGGCCTACGAGCAGTACTTC
TRBJ1-2,NA,TRBV5-6,NA,CASSLPPATYGYTF,TGTGCCAGCAGCCTGCCTCCAGCGACCTATGGCTACACCTTC
TRBJ2-1,NA,TRBV7-9,TRBD2,CASSLPLAGGTNEQFF,TGTGCCAGCAGCTTACCCTTAGCGGGGGGAACCAATGAGCAGTTCTTC
TRBJ1-4,NA,TRBV7-9,NA,CASSHREGASFSLNEKLFF,TGTGCCAGCAGCCACAGAGAGGGTGCTTCATTTTCTCTAAATGAAAAACTGTTTTTT
TRBJ2-1,NA,TRBV3-1/TRBV3-2,NA,CASSPRGGGRNEQFF,TGTGCCAGCAGCCCCAGGGGCGGGGGCCGCAATGAGCAGTTCTTC
TRBJ2-7,NA,TRBV7-6,TRBD2,CASSAGRDISYEQYF,TGTGCCAGCAGCGCCGGGAGGGACATCTCCTACGAGCAGTACTTC
TRBJ1-4,NA,TRBV28,NA,CASSFLSRGTEKLFF,TGTGCCAGCAGTTTTCTTAGCCGGGGGACTGAAAAACTGTTTTTT
TRBJ2-7,NA,TRBV6-6,NA,CASSYGGFSEQYF,TGTGCCAGCAGTTACGGGGGGTTCAGCGAGCAGTACTTC
TRBJ2-1,NA,TRBV18,NA,CASSPPNYVGDEQFF,TGTGCCAGCTCACCACCGAATTACGTGGGCGATGAGCAGTTCTTC
TRBJ1-3,NA,TRBV30,NA,CASPHPGSGNTIYF,TGTGCCTCCCCTCACCCGGGATCTGGAAACACCATATATTTT
TRBJ1-1,NA,TRBV10-2,NA,CASSDQTGNTEAFF,TGCGCCAGCAGTGATCAGACAGGGAACACTGAAGCTTTCTTT
TRBJ2-7,once,TRBV2,TRBD2,CASRQAGGPGEQYF,TGTGCCAGCAGGCAAGCGGGAGGGCCAGGTGAGCAGTACTTC
TRBJ1-4,NA,TRBV4-1,TRBD1,CASSDTGTGGEKLFF,TGCGCCAGCAGCGACACCGGGACAGGGGGAGAAAAACTGTTTTTT
TRBJ2-3,NA,TRBV5-1,TRBD2,CASRRVGGLAGGPLTDTQYF,TGCGCCAGCAGACGAGTGGGGGGACTAGCGGGAGGGCCCCTCACAGATACGCAGTATTTT
TRBJ2-7,NA,TRBV28,NA,CASSSNPGVSYEQYF,TGTGCCAGCAGTTCCAACCCCGGAGTGTCCTACGAGCAGTACTTC
TRBJ1-6,few,TRBV5-1,NA,CASSLTGTSSDPLHF,TGCGCCAGCAGCTTGACCGGGACATCCTCCGACCCTCTCCACTTT
TRBJ2-1,NA,TRBV6-5,TRBD1,CASRGDGTARGEQFF,TGTGCCAGCAGAGGCGACGGGACAGCCCGAGGTGAGCAGTTCTTC
TRBJ2-5,NA,TRBV27,NA,CASSLLYQETQYF,TGTGCCAGCAGTTTACTGTACCAAGAGACCCAGTACTTC
TRBJ1-3,NA,TRBV7-9,NA,CASSLPQGKAGNTIYF,TGTGCCAGCAGCTTACCCCAGGGGAAGGCTGGAAACACCATATATTTT
TRBJ2-3,NA,TRBV28,TRBD1,CASSRTGYGTQYF,TGTGCCAGCAGCCGGACAGGGTATGGAACGCAGTATTTT
TRBJ2-1,NA,TRBV5-1,TRBD2,CASSPGGGSYNEQFF,TGCGCCAGCAGCCCTGGCGGGGGGTCCTACAATGAGCAGTTCTTC
TRBJ2-2,NA,TRBV10-1,TRBD2,CASSGRLNTGELFF,TGCGCCAGCAGCGGGAGGTTAAACACCGGGGAGCTGTTTTTT
TRBJ1-3,NA,TRBV30,NA,CAWSDINSGNTIYF,TGTGCCTGGAGTGACATAAACTCTGGAAACACCATATATTTT
TRBJ1-6,NA,TRBV2,TRBD1,CASRPGGESSPLHF,TGTGCCAGCAGACCAGGGGGCGAAAGTTCACCCCTCCACTTT
TRBJ1-5,NA,TRBV15,NA,CATSSGDNQPQHF,TGTGCCACCAGCTCAGGGGACAATCAGCCCCAGCATTTT
TRBJ2-7,NA,TRBV9,TRBD2,CASSAGTTPYEQYF,TGTGCCAGCAGCGCCGGGACTACCCCCTACGAGCAGTACTTC
TRBJ2-6,NA,TRBV6-6,NA,CASSYGQFSGANVLTF,TGTGCCAGCAGTTACGGGCAATTCTCTGGGGCCAACGTCCTGACTTTC
TRBJ2-7,NA,TRBV28,TRBD1,CASSTLDRGRGEQYF,TGTGCCAGCAGTACCCTGGACAGGGGGCGCGGCGAGCAGTACTTC
TRBJ2-7,NA,TRBV2,TRBD1,CASSEIRQGPSYEQYF,TGTGCCAGCAGTGAAATTAGACAGGGGCCCTCCTACGAGCAGTACTTC
TRBJ1-5,NA,TRBV5-5,NA,CASSLALNQPQHF,TGTGCCAGCAGCTTGGCTCTCAATCAGCCCCAGCATTTT
TRBJ1-1,NA,TRBV11-1,TRBD1,CASSLVGQGARTEAFF,TGTGCCAGCAGCTTAGTAGGACAGGGGGCGCGGACTGAAGCTTTCTTT